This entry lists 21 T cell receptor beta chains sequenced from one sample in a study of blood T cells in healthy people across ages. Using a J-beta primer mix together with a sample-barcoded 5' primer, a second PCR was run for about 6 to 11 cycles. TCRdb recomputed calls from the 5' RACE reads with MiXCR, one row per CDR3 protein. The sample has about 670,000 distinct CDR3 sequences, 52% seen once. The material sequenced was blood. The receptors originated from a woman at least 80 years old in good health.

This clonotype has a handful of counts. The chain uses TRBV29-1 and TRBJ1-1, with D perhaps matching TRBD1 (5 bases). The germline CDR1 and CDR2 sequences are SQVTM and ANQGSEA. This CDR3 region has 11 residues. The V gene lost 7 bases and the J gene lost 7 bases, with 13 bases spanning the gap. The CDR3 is CSGTNGLEAFF. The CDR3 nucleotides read TGCAGCGGGACAAACGGGCTTGAAGCTTTCTTT.

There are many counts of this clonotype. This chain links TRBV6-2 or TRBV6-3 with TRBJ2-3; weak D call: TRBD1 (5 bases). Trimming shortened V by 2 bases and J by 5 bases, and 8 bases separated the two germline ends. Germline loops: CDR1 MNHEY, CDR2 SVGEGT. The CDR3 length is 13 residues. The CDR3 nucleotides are TGTGCCAGCAGTTACGGTAGGGGAGATACGCAGTATTTT. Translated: CASSYGRGDTQYF.

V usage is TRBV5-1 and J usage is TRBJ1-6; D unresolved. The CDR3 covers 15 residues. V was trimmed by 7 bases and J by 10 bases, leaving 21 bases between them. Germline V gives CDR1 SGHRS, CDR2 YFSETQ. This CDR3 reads CASGLTGPNHSPLHF. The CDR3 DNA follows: TGCGCCAGCGGACTGACTGGTCCAAACCACTCACCCCTCCACTTT. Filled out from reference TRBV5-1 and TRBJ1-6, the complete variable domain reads KAGVTQTPRYLIKTRGQQVTLSCSPISGHRSVSWYQQTPGQGLQFLFEYFSETQRNKGNFPGRFSGRQFSNSRSEMNVSTLELGDSALYLCASGLTGPNHSPLHFGNGTRLTVT.

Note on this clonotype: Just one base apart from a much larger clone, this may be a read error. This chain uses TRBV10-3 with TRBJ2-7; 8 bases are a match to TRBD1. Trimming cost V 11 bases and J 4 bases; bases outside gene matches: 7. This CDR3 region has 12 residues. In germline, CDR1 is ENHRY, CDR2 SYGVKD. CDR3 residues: CAVKQGEYEQYF. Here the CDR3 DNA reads TGTGCCGTCAAACAGGGGGAGTACGAGCAGTACTTC.

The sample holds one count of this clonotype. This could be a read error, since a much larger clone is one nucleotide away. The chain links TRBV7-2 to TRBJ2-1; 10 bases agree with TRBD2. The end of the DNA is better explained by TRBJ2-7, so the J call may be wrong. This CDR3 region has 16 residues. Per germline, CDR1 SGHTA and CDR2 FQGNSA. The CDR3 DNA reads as TGTGCCAGCAGCTTAGCTAGCGGGAGGTACTACAATGAGCAGTACTTC. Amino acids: CASSLASGRYYNEQYF.

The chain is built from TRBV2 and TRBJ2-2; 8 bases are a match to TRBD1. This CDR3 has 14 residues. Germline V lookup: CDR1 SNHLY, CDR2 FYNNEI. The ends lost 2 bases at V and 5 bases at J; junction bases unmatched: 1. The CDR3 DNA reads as TGTGCCAGCAGTGAATGGACAGGGACCGGGGAGCTGTTTTTT. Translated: CASSEWTGTGELFF.

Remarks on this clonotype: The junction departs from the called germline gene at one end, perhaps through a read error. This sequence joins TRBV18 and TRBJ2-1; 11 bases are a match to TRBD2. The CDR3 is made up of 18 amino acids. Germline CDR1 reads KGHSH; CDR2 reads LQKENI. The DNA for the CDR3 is TGTACCAGCTCAAAATCCGGCACCGGGACTAGCGGTAACAATGAGCAGTTCTTC. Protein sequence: CTSSKSGTGTSGNNEQFF.

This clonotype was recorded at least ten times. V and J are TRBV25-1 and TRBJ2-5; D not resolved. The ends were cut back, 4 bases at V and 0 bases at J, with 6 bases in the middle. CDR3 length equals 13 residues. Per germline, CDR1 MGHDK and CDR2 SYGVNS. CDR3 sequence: CASSASYQETQYF. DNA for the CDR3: TGTGCCAGCAGTGCGTCGTACCAAGAGACCCAGTACTTC.

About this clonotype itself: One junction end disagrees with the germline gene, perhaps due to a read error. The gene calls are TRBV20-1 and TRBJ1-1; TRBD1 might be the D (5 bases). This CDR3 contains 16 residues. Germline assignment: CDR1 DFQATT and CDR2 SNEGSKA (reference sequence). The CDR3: CSARGLDAGMNTQAFF. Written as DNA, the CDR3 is TGCAGTGCTAGGGGGCTAGACGCAGGAATGAACACTCAAGCTTTCTTT.

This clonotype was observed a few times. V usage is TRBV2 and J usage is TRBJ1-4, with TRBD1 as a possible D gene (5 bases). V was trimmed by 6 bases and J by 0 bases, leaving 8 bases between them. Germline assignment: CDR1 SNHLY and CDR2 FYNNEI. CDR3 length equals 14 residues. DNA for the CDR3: TGTGCCAGCAGGGAGACAGCAACTAATGAAAAACTGTTTTTT. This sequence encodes CASRETATNEKLFF.

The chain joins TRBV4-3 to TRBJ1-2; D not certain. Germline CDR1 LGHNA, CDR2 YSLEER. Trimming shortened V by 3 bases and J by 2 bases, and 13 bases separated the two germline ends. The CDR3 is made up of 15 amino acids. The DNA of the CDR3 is TGCGCCAGCAGCCACCTTTCTTCTGGCAACTATGGCTACACCTTC. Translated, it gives CASSHLSSGNYGYTF.

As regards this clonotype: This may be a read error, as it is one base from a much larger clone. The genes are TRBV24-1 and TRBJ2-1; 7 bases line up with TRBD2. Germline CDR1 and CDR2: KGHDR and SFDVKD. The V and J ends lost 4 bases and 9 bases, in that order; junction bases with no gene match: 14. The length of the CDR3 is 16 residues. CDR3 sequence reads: CATSDPGPAGNGEQFF. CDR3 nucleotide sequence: TGTGCCACCAGTGACCCCGGACCAGCGGGAAACGGTGAGCAGTTCTTC.

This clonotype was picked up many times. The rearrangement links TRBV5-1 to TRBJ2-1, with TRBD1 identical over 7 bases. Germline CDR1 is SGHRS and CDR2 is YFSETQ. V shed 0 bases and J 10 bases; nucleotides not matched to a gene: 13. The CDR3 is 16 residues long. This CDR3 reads CASSLAVGDRRREQFF. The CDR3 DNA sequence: TGCGCCAGCAGCTTGGCCGTTGGGGACAGACGACGGGAGCAGTTCTTC. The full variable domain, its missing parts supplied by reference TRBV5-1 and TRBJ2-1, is KAGVTQTPRYLIKTRGQQVTLSCSPISGHRSVSWYQQTPGQGLQFLFEYFSETQRNKGNFPGRFSGRQFSNSRSEMNVSTLELGDSALYLCASSLAVGDRRREQFFGPGTRLTVL.

This CDR3 reads CASSCGEHNEQYF. CDR3 nucleotide sequence: TGTGCCAGCAGCTGCGGAGAGCACAATGAGCAGTACTTC. The chain combines TRBV7-9 with TRBJ2-4; D is uncertain. Germline-derived CDR1 and CDR2 are SEHNR and FQNEAQ (reference sequence). The germline V and J ends were trimmed by 4 bases and 13 bases, with 17 bases remaining between them. There are 13 residues in the CDR3. Full variable domain (remainder filled in from reference TRBV7-9 and TRBJ2-4): DTGVSQNPRHKITKRGQNVTFRCDPISEHNRLYWYRQTLGQGPEFLTYFQNEAQLEKSRLLSDRFSAERPKGSFSTLEIQRTEQGDSAMYLCASSCGEHNEQYFGAGTRLSVL.

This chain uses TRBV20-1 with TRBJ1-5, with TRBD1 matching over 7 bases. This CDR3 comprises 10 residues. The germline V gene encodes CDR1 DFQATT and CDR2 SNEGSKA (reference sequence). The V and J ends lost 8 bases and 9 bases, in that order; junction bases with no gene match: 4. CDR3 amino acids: CSPDRVPQHF. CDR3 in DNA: TGCAGTCCAGACAGGGTGCCCCAGCATTTT.

The chain's CDR3 is CASSPELPRDTQYF. The CDR3 bases are TGTGCCAGCAGCCCCGAACTACCCCGGGATACGCAGTATTTT. V and J are TRBV12-3 or TRBV12-4 and TRBJ2-3; D is uncertain. Trimming took 6 bases from V and 6 from J, leaving 16 bases between them. The CDR3 has 14 amino acids.

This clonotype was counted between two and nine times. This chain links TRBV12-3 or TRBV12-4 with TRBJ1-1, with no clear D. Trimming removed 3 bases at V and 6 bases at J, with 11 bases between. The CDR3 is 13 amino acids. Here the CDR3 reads CASSFGLMAEAFF. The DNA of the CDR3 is TGTGCCAGCAGTTTCGGTCTTATGGCTGAAGCTTTCTTT.

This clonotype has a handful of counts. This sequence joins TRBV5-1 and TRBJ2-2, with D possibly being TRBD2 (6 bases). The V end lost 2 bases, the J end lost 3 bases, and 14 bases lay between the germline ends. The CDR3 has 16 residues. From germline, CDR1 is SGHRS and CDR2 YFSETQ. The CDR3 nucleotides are TGCGCCAGCAGCTTAGCGGCTAGCGCGTACACCGGGGAGCTGTTTTTT. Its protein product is CASSLAASAYTGELFF.

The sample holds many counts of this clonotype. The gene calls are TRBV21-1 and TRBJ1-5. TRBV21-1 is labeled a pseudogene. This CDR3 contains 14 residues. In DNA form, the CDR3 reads TGTGCCAGCAGCAAAGGAGTGCTCAATCAGCCCCAGCATTTT. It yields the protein CASSKGVLNQPQHF.

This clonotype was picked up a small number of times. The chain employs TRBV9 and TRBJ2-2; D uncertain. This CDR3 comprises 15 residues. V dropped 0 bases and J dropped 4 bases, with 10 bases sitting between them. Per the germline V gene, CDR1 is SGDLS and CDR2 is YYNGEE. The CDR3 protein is CASSVGGAPTGELFF. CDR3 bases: TGTGCCAGCAGCGTAGGTGGCGCTCCCACCGGGGAGCTGTTTTTT.

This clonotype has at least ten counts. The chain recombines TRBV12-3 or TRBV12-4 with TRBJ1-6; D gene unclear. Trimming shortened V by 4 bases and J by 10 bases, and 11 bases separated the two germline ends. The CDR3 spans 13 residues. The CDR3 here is CASSSGQGSPLHF. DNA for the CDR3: TGTGCCAGCAGTTCGGGCCAAGGCTCACCCCTCCACTTT.